One sample yielded the 7 T cell receptor beta chains listed below, sequenced in a study of shared clonotypes between healthy human individuals. TCRdb keeps only in-frame clones here, not all; method: immunoSEQ multiplex PCR. The data contain around 500,000 clones, 70% to 85% of them seen just once; the ten biggest clones take up about 12%. The sample comprised PBMCs. These receptors came from a woman in her thirties or forties in good health. Some clones in this sample may be carry-over from other donors' samples.

The V call is TRBV11-2, the J call TRBJ1-4, with D unresolved. Germline-derived CDR1 and CDR2 are SGHAT and FQNNGV. Trimming removed 1 base from V and 5 bases from J, with 8 bases in between. The CDR3 loop spans 14 amino acids. CDR3 sequence: CASSLGITNEKLFF. The CDR3, as DNA: TGTGCCAGCAGCTTAGGTATCACAAATGAAAAACTGTTTTTT.

The chain joins TRBV11-2 to TRBJ2-7; 9 bases agree with TRBD2. The CDR3 loop spans 14 amino acids. Germline V gene lookup returns CDR1 SGHAT and CDR2 FQNNGV. V lost 1 base and J lost 3; bases outside the gene matches: 1. The CDR3 nucleotides are TGTGCCAGCAGCTTAGCTAGCGGGAACTACGAGCAGTACTTC. It yields the protein CASSLASGNYEQYF.

This clone is a singleton in its sample. It may be a read error: a sequence one base away is much more abundant. The rearrangement links TRBV10-3 to TRBJ1-1, with TRBD1 matching over 9 bases. The J segment lost 3 bases and the V segment lost 4 bases, leaving 6 bases of the junction unmatched. Germline lookup yields CDR1 ENHRY and CDR2 SYGVKD. The CDR3 has 15 residues. In DNA, the CDR3 is TGTGCCATCAGTGGTCCCCGGGACAGGGACACTGAAGCTTTCTTT. This sequence encodes CAISGPRDRDTEAFF.

The V and J genes are TRBV30 and TRBJ2-2; tentatively, D is TRBD1 (6 bases). The germline V gene encodes CDR1 GTSNPN and CDR2 SVGIG (reference sequence). Trimming shortened V by 2 bases and J by 4 bases, and 8 bases separated the two germline ends. CDR3 length: 13 amino acids. The DNA of the CDR3 is TGTGCCTGGAGTTTAGGGGGCACCGGGGAGCTGTTTTTT. Its translation is CAWSLGGTGELFF.

The V call is TRBV9, the J call TRBJ1-3; D remains ambiguous. The CDR3 is 14 residues long. Germline-derived CDR1 and CDR2 are SGDLS and YYNGEE. The V end was cut by 2 bases, the J end by 2 bases, with 8 bases between. In DNA, the CDR3 is TGTGCCAGCAGCGTTGGACGTGCTGGAAACACCATATATTTT. Translation gives CASSVGRAGNTIYF. Drawing the rest from reference TRBV9 and TRBJ1-3, the complete variable domain is DSGVTQTPKHLITATGQRVTLRCSPRSGDLSVYWYQQSLDQGLQFLIQYYNGEERAKGNILERFSAQQFPDLHSELNLSSLELGDSALYFCASSVGRAGNTIYFGEGSWLTVV.

The chain combines TRBV20-1 with TRBJ2-5; D tentatively reads TRBD1 or TRBD2 (5 bases each). The germline V and J ends were trimmed by 7 bases and 5 bases, with 11 bases remaining between them. Germline V lookup: CDR1 DFQATT, CDR2 SNEGSKA (reference sequence). The CDR3 is 11 residues long. In DNA, the CDR3 is TGCAGTGTGGGGGACGCGGAGACCCAGTACTTC. Protein product: CSVGDAETQYF.

This clone was seen repeatedly, ten times or more. The J gene is TRBJ2-1, the V gene TRBV6-1, with D tentatively TRBD1 (5 bases). The CDR3 extends over 15 amino acids. Trimming removed 4 bases from V and 2 bases from J, with 12 bases in between. Germline V gene data show CDR1 as MNHNS and CDR2 as SASEGT. CDR3 bases: TGTGCCAGCAGTGCGGGCAGGGATGCCTACAATGAGCAGTTCTTC. Its protein is CASSAGRDAYNEQFF.